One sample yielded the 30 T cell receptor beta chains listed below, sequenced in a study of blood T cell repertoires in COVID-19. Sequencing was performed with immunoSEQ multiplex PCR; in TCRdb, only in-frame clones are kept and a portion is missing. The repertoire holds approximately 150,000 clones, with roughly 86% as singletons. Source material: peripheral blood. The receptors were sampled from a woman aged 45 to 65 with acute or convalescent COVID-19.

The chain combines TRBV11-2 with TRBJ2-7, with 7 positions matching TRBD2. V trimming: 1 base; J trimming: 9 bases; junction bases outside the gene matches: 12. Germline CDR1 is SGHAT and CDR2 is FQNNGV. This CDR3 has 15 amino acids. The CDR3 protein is CASSLASGIPDGQYF. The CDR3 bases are TGTGCCAGCAGCTTAGCTAGCGGAATACCTGACGGGCAGTACTTC.

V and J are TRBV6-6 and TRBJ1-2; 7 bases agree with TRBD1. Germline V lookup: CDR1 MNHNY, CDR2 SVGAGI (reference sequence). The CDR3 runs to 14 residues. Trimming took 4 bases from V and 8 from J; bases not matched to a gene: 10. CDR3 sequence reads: CASSWETGSGGYTF. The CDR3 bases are TGTGCCAGCAGTTGGGAGACAGGGTCCGGCGGCTACACCTTC.

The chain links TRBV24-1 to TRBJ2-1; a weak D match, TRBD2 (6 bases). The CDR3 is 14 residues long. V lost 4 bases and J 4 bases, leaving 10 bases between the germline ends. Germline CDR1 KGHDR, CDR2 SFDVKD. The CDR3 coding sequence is TGTGCCACCAGTGAGGAGGAGGGGTACAATGAGCAGTTCTTC. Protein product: CATSEEEGYNEQFF.

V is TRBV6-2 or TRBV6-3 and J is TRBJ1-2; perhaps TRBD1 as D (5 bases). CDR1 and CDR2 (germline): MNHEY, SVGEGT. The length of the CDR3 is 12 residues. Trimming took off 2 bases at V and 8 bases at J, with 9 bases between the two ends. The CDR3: CASSYGGVGYTF. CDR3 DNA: TGTGCCAGCAGTTACGGGGGGGTCGGCTACACCTTC.

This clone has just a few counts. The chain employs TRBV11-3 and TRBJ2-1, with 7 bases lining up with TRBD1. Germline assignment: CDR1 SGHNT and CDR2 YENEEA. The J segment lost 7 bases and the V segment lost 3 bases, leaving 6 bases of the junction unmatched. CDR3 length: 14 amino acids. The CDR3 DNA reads TGTGCCAGCAGCTTGACAGGGAATTCAAATGAGCAGTTCTTC. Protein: CASSLTGNSNEQFF.

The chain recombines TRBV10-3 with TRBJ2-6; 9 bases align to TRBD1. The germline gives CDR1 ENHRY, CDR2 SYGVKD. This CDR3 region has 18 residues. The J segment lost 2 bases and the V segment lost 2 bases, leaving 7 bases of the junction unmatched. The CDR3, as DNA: TGTGCCATCAGTGAGAGGGGACAGGGCAGTACTGGGGCCAACGTCCTGACTTTC. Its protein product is CAISERGQGSTGANVLTF.

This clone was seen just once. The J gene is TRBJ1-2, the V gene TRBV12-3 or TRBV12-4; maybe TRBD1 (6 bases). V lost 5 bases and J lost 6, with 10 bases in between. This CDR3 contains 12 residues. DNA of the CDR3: TGTGCCAGCAGTCTCGGGACACATGGCTACACCTTC. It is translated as CASSLGTHGYTF.

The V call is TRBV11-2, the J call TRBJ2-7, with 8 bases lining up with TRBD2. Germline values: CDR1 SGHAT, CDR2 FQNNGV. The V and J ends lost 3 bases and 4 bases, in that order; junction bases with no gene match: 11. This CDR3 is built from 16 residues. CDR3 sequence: CASSFLGSAGEYEQYF. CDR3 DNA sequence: TGTGCCAGCAGCTTTCTTGGCTCAGCGGGAGAATACGAGCAGTACTTC.

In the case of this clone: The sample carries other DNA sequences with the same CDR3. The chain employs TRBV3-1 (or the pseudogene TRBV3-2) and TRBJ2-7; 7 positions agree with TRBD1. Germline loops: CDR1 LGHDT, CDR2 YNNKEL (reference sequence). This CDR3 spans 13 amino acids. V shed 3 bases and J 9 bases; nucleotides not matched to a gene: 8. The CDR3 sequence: CASSHPTGDAQYF. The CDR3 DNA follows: TGTGCCAGCAGCCACCCAACAGGGGACGCGCAGTACTTC.

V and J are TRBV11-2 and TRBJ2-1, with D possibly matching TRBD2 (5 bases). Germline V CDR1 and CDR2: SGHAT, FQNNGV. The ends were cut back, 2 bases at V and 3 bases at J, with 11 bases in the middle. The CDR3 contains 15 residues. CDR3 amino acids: CASSLQAGLYNEQFF. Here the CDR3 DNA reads TGTGCCAGCAGCTTACAGGCGGGTCTCTACAATGAGCAGTTCTTC.

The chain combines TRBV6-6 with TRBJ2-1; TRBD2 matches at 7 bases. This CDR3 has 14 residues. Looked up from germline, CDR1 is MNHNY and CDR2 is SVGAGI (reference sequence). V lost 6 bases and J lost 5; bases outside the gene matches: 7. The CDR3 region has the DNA TGTGCCAGCAGAGGGGAGGGACGGCACAATGAGCAGTTCTTC. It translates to CASRGEGRHNEQFF.

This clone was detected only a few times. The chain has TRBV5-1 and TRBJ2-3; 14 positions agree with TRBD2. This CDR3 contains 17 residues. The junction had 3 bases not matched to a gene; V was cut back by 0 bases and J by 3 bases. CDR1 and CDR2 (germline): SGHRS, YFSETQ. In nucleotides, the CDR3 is TGCGCCAGCAGCTTGGGGGGGACTAGCGGGAGTACAGATACGCAGTATTTT. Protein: CASSLGGTSGSTDTQYF. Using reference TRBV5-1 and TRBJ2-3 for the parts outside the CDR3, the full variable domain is KAGVTQTPRYLIKTRGQQVTLSCSPISGHRSVSWYQQTPGQGLQFLFEYFSETQRNKGNFPGRFSGRQFSNSRSEMNVSTLELGDSALYLCASSLGGTSGSTDTQYFGPGTRLTVL.

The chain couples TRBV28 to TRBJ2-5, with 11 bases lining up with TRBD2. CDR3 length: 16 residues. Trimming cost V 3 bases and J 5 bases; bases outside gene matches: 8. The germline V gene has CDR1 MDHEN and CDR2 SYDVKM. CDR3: CASSLSSGGAGETQYF. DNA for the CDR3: TGTGCCAGCAGTTTGAGTAGCGGGGGGGCAGGGGAGACCCAGTACTTC.

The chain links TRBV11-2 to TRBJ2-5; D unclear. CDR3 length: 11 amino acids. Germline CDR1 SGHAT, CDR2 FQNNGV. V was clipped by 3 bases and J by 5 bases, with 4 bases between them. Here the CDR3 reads CASSFAETQYF. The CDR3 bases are TGTGCCAGCAGCTTTGCGGAGACCCAGTACTTC. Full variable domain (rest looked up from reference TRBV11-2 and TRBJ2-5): EAGVAQSPRYKIIEKRQSVAFWCNPISGHATLYWYQQILGQGPKLLIQFQNNGVVDDSQLPKDRFSAERLKGVDSTLKIQPAKLEDSAVYLCASSFAETQYFGPGTRLLVL.

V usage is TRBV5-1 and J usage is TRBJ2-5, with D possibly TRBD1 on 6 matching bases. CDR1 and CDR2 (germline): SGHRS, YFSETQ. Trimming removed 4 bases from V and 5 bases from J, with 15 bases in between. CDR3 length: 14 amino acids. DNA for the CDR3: TGCGCCAGCAGCGGGCAGGGGCTCCGGGAGACCCAGTACTTC. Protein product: CASSGQGLRETQYF.

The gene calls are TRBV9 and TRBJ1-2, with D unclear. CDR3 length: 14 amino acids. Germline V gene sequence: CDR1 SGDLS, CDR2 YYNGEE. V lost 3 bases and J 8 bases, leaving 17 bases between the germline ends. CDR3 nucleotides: TGTGCCAGCAGCGGAGCCCCAATCCCTGAAGGCTACACCTTC. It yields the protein CASSGAPIPEGYTF.

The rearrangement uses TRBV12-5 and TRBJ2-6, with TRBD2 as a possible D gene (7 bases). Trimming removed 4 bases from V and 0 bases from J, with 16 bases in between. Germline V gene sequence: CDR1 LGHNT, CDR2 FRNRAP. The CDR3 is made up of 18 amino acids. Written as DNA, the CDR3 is TGTGCTAGTGGTTGGGGGGGGCTCCTCAGCTCTGGGGCCAACGTCCTGACTTTC. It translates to CASGWGGLLSSGANVLTF.

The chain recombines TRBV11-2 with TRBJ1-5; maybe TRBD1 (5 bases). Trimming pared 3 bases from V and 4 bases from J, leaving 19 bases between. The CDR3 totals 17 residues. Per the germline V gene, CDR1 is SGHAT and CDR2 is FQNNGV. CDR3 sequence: CASSFSTQDTRNQPQHF. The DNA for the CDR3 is TGTGCCAGCAGCTTTTCGACTCAGGACACGAGAAATCAGCCCCAGCATTTT.

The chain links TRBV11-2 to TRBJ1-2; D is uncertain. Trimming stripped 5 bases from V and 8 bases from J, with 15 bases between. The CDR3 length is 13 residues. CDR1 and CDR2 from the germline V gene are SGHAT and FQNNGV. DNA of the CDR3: TGTGCCAGCAGCGCCCAGCGGACCGGAGGCTACACCTTC. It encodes CASSAQRTGGYTF. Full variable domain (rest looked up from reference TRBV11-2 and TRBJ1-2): EAGVAQSPRYKIIEKRQSVAFWCNPISGHATLYWYQQILGQGPKLLIQFQNNGVVDDSQLPKDRFSAERLKGVDSTLKIQPAKLEDSAVYLCASSAQRTGGYTFGSGTRLTVV.

This CDR3 is CASSRRQGYSNQPQHF. For the CDR3, the DNA is TGTGCCAGCAGCCGTCGACAGGGGTATAGCAATCAGCCCCAGCATTTT. The chain couples TRBV5-8 to TRBJ1-5, with 8 positions matching TRBD1. J lost 0 bases, V lost 4 bases, and 6 bases had no gene match. CDR3 length: 16 amino acids. The germline CDR1 and CDR2 sequences are SGHTS and YDEGEE. Full variable domain (outside the CDR3, taken from reference TRBV5-8 and TRBJ1-5): EAGVTQSPTHLIKTRGQQATLRCSPISGHTSVYWYQQALGLGLQFLLWYDEGEERNRGNFPPRFSGRQFPNYSSELNVNALELEDSALYLCASSRRQGYSNQPQHFGDGTRLSIL.

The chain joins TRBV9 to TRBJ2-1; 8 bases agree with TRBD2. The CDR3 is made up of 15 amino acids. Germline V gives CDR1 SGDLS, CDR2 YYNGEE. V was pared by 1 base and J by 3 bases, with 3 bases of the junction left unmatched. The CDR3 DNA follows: TGTGCCAGCAGCGTACAAGCGGGAGTCTACAATGAGCAGTTCTTC. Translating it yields CASSVQAGVYNEQFF.

CDR3 in amino acids: CASSPASGSNEQFF. In nucleotides, the CDR3 is TGTGCCAGCTCACCGGCTAGCGGGAGCAATGAGCAGTTCTTC. The chain joins TRBV18 to TRBJ2-1; TRBD2 aligns across 10 bases. J was trimmed by 6 bases and V by 3 bases; bases with no gene match: 2. The CDR3 length is 14 residues. CDR1 KGHSH and CDR2 LQKENI come from the germline V gene.

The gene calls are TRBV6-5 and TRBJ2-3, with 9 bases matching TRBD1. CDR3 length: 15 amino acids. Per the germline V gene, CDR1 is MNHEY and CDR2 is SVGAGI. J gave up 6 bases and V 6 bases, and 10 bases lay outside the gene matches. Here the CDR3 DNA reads TGTGCCAGCAGCCTTGACAGGGGGATGTGGGATACGCAGTATTTT. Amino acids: CASSLDRGMWDTQYF.

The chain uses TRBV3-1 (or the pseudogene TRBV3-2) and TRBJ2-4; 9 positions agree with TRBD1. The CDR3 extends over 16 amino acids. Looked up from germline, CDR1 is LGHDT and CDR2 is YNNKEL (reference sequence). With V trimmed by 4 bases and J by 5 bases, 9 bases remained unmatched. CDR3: CASSLPQGQGENIQYF. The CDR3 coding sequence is TGTGCCAGCAGCCTTCCCCAGGGACAGGGAGAAAACATTCAGTACTTC.

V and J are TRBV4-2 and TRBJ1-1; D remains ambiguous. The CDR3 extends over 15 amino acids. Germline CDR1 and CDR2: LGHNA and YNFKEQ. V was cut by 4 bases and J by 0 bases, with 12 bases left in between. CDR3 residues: CASSPEAGLNTEAFF. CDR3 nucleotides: TGTGCCAGCAGCCCAGAAGCGGGGTTGAACACTGAAGCTTTCTTT.

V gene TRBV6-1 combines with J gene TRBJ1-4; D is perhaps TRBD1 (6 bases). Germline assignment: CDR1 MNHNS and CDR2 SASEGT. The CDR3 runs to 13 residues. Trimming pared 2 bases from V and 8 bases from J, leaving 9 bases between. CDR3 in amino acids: CASSETGYEKLFF. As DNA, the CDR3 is TGTGCCAGCAGTGAAACAGGGTACGAAAAACTGTTTTTT.

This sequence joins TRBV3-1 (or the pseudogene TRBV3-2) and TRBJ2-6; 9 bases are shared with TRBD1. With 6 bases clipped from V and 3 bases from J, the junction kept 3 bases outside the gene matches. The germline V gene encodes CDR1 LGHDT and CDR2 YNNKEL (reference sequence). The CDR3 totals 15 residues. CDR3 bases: TGTGCCAGCAGGGGACAGGGTCATGGGGCCAACGTCCTGACTTTC. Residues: CASRGQGHGANVLTF.

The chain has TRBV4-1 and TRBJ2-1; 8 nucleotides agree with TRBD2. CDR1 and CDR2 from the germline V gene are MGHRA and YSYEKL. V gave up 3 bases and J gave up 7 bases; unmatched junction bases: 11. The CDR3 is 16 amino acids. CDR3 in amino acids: CASSHTLAGRLNEQFF. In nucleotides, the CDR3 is TGCGCCAGCAGCCATACCTTAGCGGGGAGGTTGAATGAGCAGTTCTTC.

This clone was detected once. CDR3 in amino acids: CASSAQWPNEKLFF. The CDR3 coding sequence is TGCGCCAGCAGCGCACAGTGGCCTAATGAAAAACTGTTTTTT. This chain links TRBV5-1 with TRBJ1-4; D not resolved. V gave up 4 bases and J gave up 3 bases, with 10 bases separating them. Germline CDR1 is SGHRS and CDR2 is YFSETQ. The CDR3 has 14 residues.

CDR3 residues: CASSYGDSSNTEAFF. In DNA form, the CDR3 reads TGTGCCAGCAGTTACGGGGACAGTTCGAACACTGAAGCTTTCTTT. This chain uses TRBV6-6 with TRBJ1-1; 7 bases align to TRBD1. V was pared by 2 bases and J by 1 base, with 4 bases of the junction left unmatched. Germline V gene sequence: CDR1 MNHNY, CDR2 SVGAGI (reference sequence). This CDR3 has 15 amino acids.